The 21 T cell receptor beta chains reported below all come from one sample, sequenced in a study of OX40 agonist ivuxolimab in advanced cancers. Here immunoSEQ multiplex PCR was the method, and the copy in TCRdb shows in-frame clones only, minus some. The table has 77,000 or so clones, about 93% seen once. The material was CD4+ or CD8+ T cells sorted from blood, obtained in a trial of the OX40 agonist ivuxolimab. These receptors came from an adult with an advanced solid tumor such as melanoma, head and neck, liver or kidney cancer.

The rearrangement links TRBV28 to TRBJ1-5, with unresolved D. V lost 7 bases and J 0 bases, leaving 13 bases between the germline ends. Germline CDR1 MDHEN, CDR2 SYDVKM. The CDR3 runs 15 residues. Here the CDR3 reads CASNAARNSNQPQHF. CDR3 DNA sequence: TGTGCCAGCAATGCGGCCAGGAATAGCAATCAGCCCCAGCATTTT.

For the CDR3, the DNA is TGTGCCAGCAGACAGTCTGGGGCCAACGTCCTGACTTTC. It translates to CASRQSGANVLTF. The chain links TRBV9 to TRBJ2-6; no firm D call. The CDR3 runs to 13 residues. Germline values: CDR1 SGDLS, CDR2 YYNGEE. Trimming took 5 bases from V and 1 from J, leaving 4 bases between them.

The chain links TRBV7-2 to TRBJ2-7; 8 bases agree with TRBD2. Germline CDR1 SGHTA, CDR2 FQGNSA. The CDR3 length is 13 residues. V lost 2 bases, J lost 6 bases, and 3 bases stayed unmatched. The chain's CDR3 is CASSLPGLAEQYF. In DNA, the CDR3 is TGTGCCAGCAGCTTACCAGGACTAGCCGAGCAGTACTTC.

The J gene is TRBJ1-2, the V gene TRBV29-1, with 8 bases identical to TRBD1. The germline CDR1 and CDR2 sequences are SQVTM and ANQGSEA. There are 13 residues in the CDR3. After removal of 8 bases from V and 0 bases from J, the junction contained 5 bases not matched to a gene. CDR3 amino acids: CSYRTGSNYGYTF. CDR3 nucleotide sequence: TGCAGCTACAGGACAGGGTCTAACTATGGCTACACCTTC.

V and J are TRBV7-2 and TRBJ2-1; D might be TRBD2 (5 bases). The length of the CDR3 is 14 residues. V was cut by 4 bases and J by 7 bases, with 14 bases left in between. Per the germline V gene, CDR1 is SGHTA and CDR2 is FQGNSA. CDR3 DNA sequence: TGTGCCAGCAGCTCGAAGACTAATTTGAATGAGCAGTTCTTC. Translation gives CASSSKTNLNEQFF. The variable domain in full, completed from reference TRBV7-2 and TRBJ2-1, reads GAGVSQSPSNKVTEKGKDVELRCDPISGHTALYWYRQSLGQGLEFLIYFQGNSAPDKSGLPSDRFSAERTGGSVSTLTIQRTQQEDSAVYLCASSSKTNLNEQFFGPGTRLTVL.

The CDR3 here is CASSAALSEQYF. The CDR3, as DNA: TGTGCCAGCAGCGCGGCCTTAAGCGAGCAGTACTTC. The J gene is TRBJ2-7, the V gene TRBV6-1; D uncertain. Trimming pared 6 bases from V and 6 bases from J, leaving 12 bases between. Germline-derived CDR1 and CDR2 are MNHNS and SASEGT. The CDR3 consists of 12 residues.

V and J are TRBV4-1 and TRBJ1-3; no definite D call. The V end lost 4 bases, the J end lost 2 bases, and 15 bases lay between the germline ends. Germline V gene data show CDR1 as MGHRA and CDR2 as YSYEKL. The CDR3 is 16 residues long. Written as DNA, the CDR3 is TGCGCCAGCAGCCGGTTAATACTCATGACTGGAAACACCATATATTTT. Its translation is CASSRLILMTGNTIYF.

This chain uses TRBV2 with TRBJ1-2; D not certain. The CDR3 length is 13 residues. The germline V gene encodes CDR1 SNHLY and CDR2 FYNNEI. The V and J ends lost 4 bases and 5 bases respectively, with 11 bases between them. The CDR3 nucleotides read TGTGCCAGCAGTGCCGGCATAGCGTATGGCTACACCTTC. It specifies CASSAGIAYGYTF.

This chain joins TRBV6-1 and TRBJ2-7, with unresolved D. Germline V lookup: CDR1 MNHNS, CDR2 SASEGT. This CDR3 comprises 14 residues. The germline V and J ends were trimmed by 0 bases and 4 bases, with 10 bases remaining between them. The CDR3 DNA sequence: TGTGCCAGCAGTGAAGCTCCTAGTGCGTACGAGCAGTACTTC. This codes for CASSEAPSAYEQYF.

The J gene is TRBJ1-5, the V gene TRBV28; weak D call: TRBD1 (5 bases). CDR3 length: 14 amino acids. Germline V gene sequence: CDR1 MDHEN, CDR2 SYDVKM. Trimming cost V 7 bases and J 6 bases, with 16 bases left between them. The CDR3 protein is CASKTREGSQPQHF. For the CDR3, the DNA is TGTGCCAGCAAAACTAGGGAGGGGAGTCAGCCCCAGCATTTT.

J is TRBJ2-5 and V is TRBV5-1, with D possibly being TRBD2 (7 bases). The CDR3 has 16 residues. Looked up from germline, CDR1 is SGHRS and CDR2 is YFSETQ. Trimming cost V 0 bases and J 5 bases, with 17 bases left between them. For the CDR3, the DNA is TGCGCCAGCAGCTTGGCCGGAGGGGGGGCCCGGGAGACCCAGTACTTC. Protein sequence: CASSLAGGGARETQYF. The entire variable domain, with the rest obtained from reference TRBV5-1 and TRBJ2-5, is as follows: KAGVTQTPRYLIKTRGQQVTLSCSPISGHRSVSWYQQTPGQGLQFLFEYFSETQRNKGNFPGRFSGRQFSNSRSEMNVSTLELGDSALYLCASSLAGGGARETQYFGPGTRLLVL.

This chain links TRBV5-1 with TRBJ2-5; 9 bases line up with TRBD1. V was clipped by 4 bases and J by 4 bases; unmatched bases: 2. Germline V CDR1 and CDR2: SGHRS, YFSETQ. CDR3 length: 13 amino acids. The CDR3 DNA sequence: TGCGCCAGCAGCAGACAGGGGGGAGAGACCCAGTACTTC. Residues: CASSRQGGETQYF.

The V gene is TRBV11-2, the J gene TRBJ2-3; D call uncertain. The germline V gene has CDR1 SGHAT and CDR2 FQNNGV. This CDR3 spans 15 amino acids. V was clipped by 0 bases and J by 4 bases, with 11 bases between them. The CDR3 DNA reads as TGTGCCAGCAGCTTAGATCGCGGTAGCCCAGATACGCAGTATTTT. Its protein product is CASSLDRGSPDTQYF. Full variable domain (remainder filled in from reference TRBV11-2 and TRBJ2-3): EAGVAQSPRYKIIEKRQSVAFWCNPISGHATLYWYQQILGQGPKLLIQFQNNGVVDDSQLPKDRFSAERLKGVDSTLKIQPAKLEDSAVYLCASSLDRGSPDTQYFGPGTRLTVL.

This chain uses TRBV19 with TRBJ1-2; D is unclear. CDR3 length: 13 amino acids. Trimming took 8 bases from V and 4 from J, leaving 14 bases between them. Germline values: CDR1 LNHDA, CDR2 SQIVND (reference sequence). CDR3 sequence (DNA): TGTGCCAGTGTGGGAGGAAACACCTATGGCTACACCTTC. Translated: CASVGGNTYGYTF. Full variable domain (remainder filled in from reference TRBV19 and TRBJ1-2): DGGITQSPKYLFRKEGQNVTLSCEQNLNHDAMYWYRQDPGQGLRLIYYSQIVNDFQKGDIAEGYSVSREKKESFPLTVTSAQKNPTAFYLCASVGGNTYGYTFGSGTRLTVV.

This sequence joins TRBV6-6 and TRBJ2-7; 13 bases line up with TRBD2. The CDR3 consists of 16 residues. Germline values: CDR1 MNHNY, CDR2 SVGAGI (reference sequence). The V segment lost 2 bases and the J segment 6 bases; nucleotides outside the gene matches: 7. CDR3 coding DNA: TGTGCCAGCAGTTACCTGGGGACTAGCGGGAAAATCGAGCAGTACTTC. As protein: CASSYLGTSGKIEQYF.

The chain links TRBV7-2 to TRBJ2-2, with 9 nucleotides matching TRBD2. This CDR3 contains 16 residues. Germline CDR1 and CDR2: SGHTA and FQGNSA. J lost 3 bases, V lost 1 base, and 3 bases had no gene match. This chain's CDR3 is CASSLEGLAYTGELFF. CDR3 in DNA: TGTGCCAGCAGCTTAGAAGGACTAGCGTACACCGGGGAGCTGTTTTTT.

The chain recombines TRBV10-3 with TRBJ1-5, with D perhaps matching TRBD1 (6 bases). Looked up from germline, CDR1 is ENHRY and CDR2 is SYGVKD. Trimming pared 0 bases from V and 15 bases from J, leaving 15 bases between. The CDR3 covers 13 residues. The CDR3 DNA reads TGTGCCATCAGTGAGTCCAGAGAGGGGACACGGCATTTT. Encoded protein: CAISESREGTRHF.

A word on this clone: One junction end disagrees with the germline gene, perhaps due to a read error. The rearrangement links TRBV5-4 to TRBJ2-7, with D perhaps matching TRBD2 (7 bases). The CDR3 contains 15 residues. The V gene's germline CDR1 is SGHNT and CDR2 YYREEE (reference sequence). CDR3 in DNA: TGTGCCAGCACCTTGGGGGGGCCCGGAGTCTACGAGCAGTACTTC. Amino acid sequence: CASTLGGPGVYEQYF.

The rearrangement uses TRBV5-1 and TRBJ2-1; TRBD2 agrees at 7 bases. V shed 0 bases and J 5 bases; nucleotides not matched to a gene: 2. This CDR3 region has 14 residues. CDR1 and CDR2 from the germline V gene are SGHRS and YFSETQ. The DNA for the CDR3 is TGCGCCAGCAGCTTGGGGAGCGGGAACAATGAGCAGTTCTTC. Translated: CASSLGSGNNEQFF. The variable domain in full, completed from reference TRBV5-1 and TRBJ2-1, reads KAGVTQTPRYLIKTRGQQVTLSCSPISGHRSVSWYQQTPGQGLQFLFEYFSETQRNKGNFPGRFSGRQFSNSRSEMNVSTLELGDSALYLCASSLGSGNNEQFFGPGTRLTVL.

The chain employs TRBV5-8 and TRBJ2-7, with a possible D match to TRBD2 (6 bases). V lost 4 bases and J 2 bases, leaving 10 bases between the germline ends. CDR1 and CDR2 from the germline V gene are SGHTS and YDEGEE. The CDR3 consists of 13 residues. CDR3 region: CASSRTTAYEQYF. The CDR3 DNA is TGTGCCAGCAGCCGGACTACCGCCTACGAGCAGTACTTC. Full variable domain (missing parts from reference TRBV5-8 and TRBJ2-7): EAGVTQSPTHLIKTRGQQATLRCSPISGHTSVYWYQQALGLGLQFLLWYDEGEERNRGNFPPRFSGRQFPNYSSELNVNALELEDSALYLCASSRTTAYEQYFGPGTRLTVT.

This clone appeared a single time. The rearrangement joins TRBV5-1 to TRBJ2-5, with TRBD2 matching over 9 bases. V dropped 4 bases and J dropped 3; count of bases not matched to a gene: 10. The CDR3 runs to 16 residues. Germline CDR1 is SGHRS and CDR2 is YFSETQ. CDR3 bases: TGCGCCAGCAGCCGGGACACTGCGGGGGGGAAAGAGACCCAGTACTTC. The encoded protein is CASSRDTAGGKETQYF. The full variable domain, with the rest looked up from reference TRBV5-1 and TRBJ2-5, is KAGVTQTPRYLIKTRGQQVTLSCSPISGHRSVSWYQQTPGQGLQFLFEYFSETQRNKGNFPGRFSGRQFSNSRSEMNVSTLELGDSALYLCASSRDTAGGKETQYFGPGTRLLVL.